The rows below give T cell receptor beta chains drawn from one sample of a study of cytomegalovirus exposure and HLA in healthy donors. Clones were read by immunoSEQ multiplex PCR, and TCRdb kept only the in-frame ones, dropping some. The sample carries some 200,000 clones, roughly 80% recorded once. The sample was PBMCs. These TCRs come from a man aged 45 to 65 in good health and CMV-seronegative. Each CDR3 is given with its conserved first and last residue. The order of the fields is D gene, J gene, CDR3 length, V gene, clone size, CDR3 DNA, CDR3 protein. A D gene is named only where the DNA matches it firmly. Clone size is stated in some rows and not others, as once, few, many or a class when expanded.

NA,TRBJ1-5,11,TRBV19,NA,TGTGCCAGGAGTCAGGTTCGGCCCCAGCATTTT,CARSQVRPQHF
NA,TRBJ2-5,16,TRBV29-1,NA,TGCAGCGTTGAAGGAGGGGCCAGGGGTATCCGGGAGACCCAGTACTTC,CSVEGGARGIRETQYF
NA,TRBJ2-1,15,TRBV7-8,NA,TGTGCCAGCAGCGCGTCCCGGGACATTTACAATGAGCAGTTCTTC,CASSASRDIYNEQFF
TRBD1,TRBJ1-2,13,TRBV29-1,NA,TGCAGCGTAGGTGCCGCAGGGGGCGATGGCTACACCTTC,CSVGAAGGDGYTF
TRBD2,TRBJ2-3,18,TRBV19,NA,TGTGCCAGTAGTTCCCCCTGGGGGGGACTAGCGGGGGGCGTCGCGCAGTATTTT,CASSSPWGGLAGGVAQYF
TRBD2,TRBJ2-5,15,TRBV7-2,NA,TGTGCCAGCAGCTTAGGGGGGGGGAGTGGGGAGACCCAGTACTTC,CASSLGGGSGETQYF
NA,TRBJ2-1,14,TRBV7-6,once,TGTGCCAGCAGCCCGGGGACATTATACAATGAGCAGTTCTTC,CASSPGTLYNEQFF
TRBD2,TRBJ2-7,12,TRBV2,NA,TGTGCCAGCCGGGGGGGCCACTACGAGCAGTACTTC,CASRGGHYEQYF
TRBD2,TRBJ2-5,16,TRBV7-6,NA,TGTGCCAGCAGCTTAGCGCCAAGCGGGGGGGCGGAGACCCAGTACTTC,CASSLAPSGGAETQYF
NA,TRBJ1-4,14,TRBV6-5,NA,TGTGCCAGCAGTTACTCCGACGGGAGGGAAAAACTGTTTTTT,CASSYSDGREKLFF
TRBD1,TRBJ1-2,16,TRBV10-1,once,TGCGCCAGCCCTTGGACAGGACGGCATAACAACTATGGCTACACCTTC,CASPWTGRHNNYGYTF
NA,TRBJ1-6,14,TRBV7-8,NA,TGTGCCAGCAGCCCACGGGGGAGGAATTCACCCCTCCACTTT,CASSPRGRNSPLHF
NA,TRBJ1-1,15,TRBV12-5,NA,TGTGCTAGTGGACATTTTGAGGAGAGGGTTGGTGAAGCTTTCTTT,CASGHFEERVGEAFF
TRBD2,TRBJ2-1,15,TRBV2,NA,TGTGCCAGCAGTCCCCAGCGGGGGGGCCTCGGTGAGCAGTTCTTC,CASSPQRGGLGEQFF
TRBD2,TRBJ2-5,15,TRBV4-1,NA,TGCGCCAGCAGCCTCGGGGGAGGCGGGGGAGAGACCCAGTACTTC,CASSLGGGGGETQYF
TRBD1,TRBJ2-7,13,TRBV15,NA,TGTGCCACCAGCCGGGACAGAGGCTACGAGCAGTACTTC,CATSRDRGYEQYF
NA,TRBJ2-5,13,TRBV2,NA,TGTGCCAGCAGTGGCGACACCCTTGGGACCCAGTACTTC,CASSGDTLGTQYF
TRBD1,TRBJ2-3,13,TRBV10-3,NA,TGTGCCATCAATAGAGGGGGCGAAGATACGCAGTATTTT,CAINRGGEDTQYF
NA,TRBJ1-2,13,TRBV29-1,NA,TGCAGCGTTGACTTTGCGCGTCATCATGGCTACACCTTC,CSVDFARHHGYTF
TRBD1,TRBJ2-2,13,TRBV6-5,NA,TGTGCCAGCAGGCCCGGGACAGCCGGGGAGCTGTTTTTT,CASRPGTAGELFF
NA,TRBJ2-2,13,TRBV2,NA,TGTGCCAGCAGCAGGGATAGTACCGGGGAGCTGTTTTTT,CASSRDSTGELFF
NA,TRBJ2-4,14,TRBV5-4,NA,TGTGCCAGCAGCTCCACTGTAGCCAAAAACATTCAGTACTTC,CASSSTVAKNIQYF
NA,TRBJ1-6,13,TRBV10-3,NA,TGTGCCATCAAGGGGGAAACACATTCACCCCTCCACTTT,CAIKGETHSPLHF
NA,TRBJ2-3,15,TRBV7-2,NA,TGTGCCAGCATCTTAATCCCCGGAGGCGCAGATACGCAGTATTTT,CASILIPGGADTQYF
NA,TRBJ2-2,12,TRBV9,once,TGTGCCAGCAGCGTCCGAGTCGGGGAGCTGTTTTTT,CASSVRVGELFF
NA,TRBJ2-5,15,TRBV7-8,NA,TGTGCCAGCAGCTTGACAAGGGGATTATACGAGACCCAGTACTTC,CASSLTRGLYETQYF
NA,TRBJ2-7,14,TRBV5-4,few,TGTGCCAGCAGCTCGCGAGGTCCTACCTACGAGCAGTACTTC,CASSSRGPTYEQYF
NA,TRBJ2-1,14,TRBV13,NA,TGTGCCAGCAGCTCCGGGGGTTCCTACAATGAGCAGTTCTTC,CASSSGGSYNEQFF
NA,TRBJ2-2,15,TRBV29-1,NA,TGCAGCGTCTGGACCCGGGGATCGAACACCGGGGAGCTGTTTTTT,CSVWTRGSNTGELFF
NA,TRBJ2-3,15,TRBV5-6,NA,TGTGCCAGCAGCTTCCCCACTTCGTCCACAGATACGCAGTATTTC,CASSFPTSSTDTQYF
TRBD2,TRBJ2-7,14,TRBV5-1,NA,TGCGCCAGCAGCCCGGGGGGTAGGTCCTACGAGCAGTACTTC,CASSPGGRSYEQYF
NA,TRBJ2-1,13,TRBV15,NA,TGTGCCACCAGCGGCAGAGGGTGGAATGAGCAGTTCTTC,CATSGRGWNEQFF
NA,TRBJ1-3,14,TRBV2,few,TGTGCCAGCAGTGGACAGTCCTCTGGAAACACCATATATTTT,CASSGQSSGNTIYF
NA,TRBJ1-6,15,TRBV5-5,few,TGTGCCAGCAGCTTGCTGGGGGGTAGTAATTCACCCCTCCACTTT,CASSLLGGSNSPLHF
NA,TRBJ2-7,14,TRBV15,NA,TGTGCCACCAGCAGAGGGAGGGGCGCTTACGAGCAGTACTTC,CATSRGRGAYEQYF
TRBD2,TRBJ2-1,16,TRBV9,NA,TGTGCCAGCAGCGTAGCGGCGGGGGTCTCCTACAATGAGCAGTTCTTC,CASSVAAGVSYNEQFF
NA,TRBJ1-5,15,TRBV7-2,NA,TGTGCCAGCAGCTCGGGAGGTAATAGCAATCAGCCCCAGCATTTT,CASSSGGNSNQPQHF
TRBD1,TRBJ1-6,14,TRBV6-5,NA,TGTGCCAGCAGTCTGGACAGGTTAAATTCACCCCTCCACTTT,CASSLDRLNSPLHF
NA,TRBJ1-1,15,TRBV9,NA,TGTGCCAGCAGCGTAGAGGGGGGGATGAACACTGAAGCTTTCTTT,CASSVEGGMNTEAFF
NA,TRBJ1-1,12,TRBV30,NA,TGTGCCTCTGACAAAATGAACACTGAAGCTTTCTTT,CASDKMNTEAFF
NA,TRBJ1-2,15,TRBV30,NA,TGTGCCTGGAGTGCGTCCTCCGACAGGACCTATGGCTACACCTTC,CAWSASSDRTYGYTF
NA,TRBJ2-5,16,TRBV25-1,NA,TGTGCCAGCAGTGGAGCCCGGGGAGCGTCGGAGGAGACCCAGTACTTC,CASSGARGASEETQYF
TRBD2,TRBJ2-2,16,TRBV30,once,TGTGCCTGGGGAACTAGCGGGGGCCCCGGGGCCGGGGAGCTGTTTTTT,CAWGTSGGPGAGELFF
NA,TRBJ2-1,15,TRBV9,once,TGTGCCAGCAGCGTAGAAGGACAAAGATACAATGAGCAGTTCTTC,CASSVEGQRYNEQFF
TRBD2,TRBJ2-7,15,TRBV7-9,NA,TGTGCCAGCAGCTTTCCGGGACTAGCAGCCTACGAGCAGTACTTC,CASSFPGLAAYEQYF
NA,TRBJ2-3,12,TRBV29-1,NA,TGCAGCGTTAGCGGTATCACAGATACGCAGTATTTT,CSVSGITDTQYF
NA,TRBJ2-7,12,TRBV5-6,NA,TGTGCCAGCAGCTTCGGGTACTACGAGCAGTACTTC,CASSFGYYEQYF
NA,TRBJ2-1,15,TRBV15,NA,TGTGCCACCAGCAGAGAACAGGCCACCCGGAATGAGCAGTTCTTC,CATSREQATRNEQFF
TRBD2,TRBJ2-5,15,TRBV7-8,NA,TGTGCCAGCAGCCCCACCGGGACTAGCGGGAAGACCCAGTACTTC,CASSPTGTSGKTQYF
TRBD1,TRBJ1-4,13,TRBV29-1,NA,TGCAGCGTTCGGGACAGGGGTCGAGAAAAACTGTTTTTT,CSVRDRGREKLFF
TRBD1,TRBJ1-4,19,TRBV18,NA,TGTGCCAGCTCGCCATTTATGGGACAGACTTTAGCAACTAATGAAAAACTGTTTTTT,CASSPFMGQTLATNEKLFF
TRBD1,TRBJ2-7,15,TRBV29-1,NA,TGCAGCGTTGAAGATCGGGACAGGGGAGTGTACGAGCAGTACTTC,CSVEDRDRGVYEQYF
TRBD1,TRBJ1-1,16,TRBV18,once,TGTGCCAGCTCACAAGTCAGGCTGGACAGGGTCACTGAAGCTTTCTTT,CASSQVRLDRVTEAFF
NA,TRBJ2-5,13,TRBV2,NA,TGTGCCAGCAGTGACAGGTACCAAGAGACCCAGTACTTC,CASSDRYQETQYF
NA,TRBJ2-2,14,TRBV5-5,few,TGTGCCAGCAGCTTGGTCGTAGGGGCCGGGGAGCTGTTTTTT,CASSLVVGAGELFF